The sequence of this T cell receptor beta chain was determined in a study of STAT5B mutations in CD4+ large granular lymphocyte leukemia. Sequencing was performed with immunoSEQ multiplex PCR; in TCRdb, only in-frame clones are kept and a portion is missing. Altogether 30,000 to 40,000 clones are present, roughly nine tenths being singletons, with the ten largest covering roughly 3.3%. Germline V CDR1 and CDR2: MDHEN, SYDVKM. With 0 bases removed from V and 3 bases from J, the gap between germline ends came to 5 bases. There are 14 residues in the CDR3. What was sequenced was CD4+ T cells from blood buffy coats. This TCR was sampled from a human donor in good health. The V and J genes are TRBV28 and TRBJ1-4; D uncertain. In DNA, the CDR3 is TGTGCCAGCAGTTTATGGGGTTCTAATGAAAAACTGTTTTTT. Encoded protein: CASSLWGSNEKLFF.